This T cell receptor (beta chain) derives from a study of CD8+ T cells in alopecia areata. The sample's treatment: oral pan-JAK inhibitor, 5-10 mg twice daily. cDNA serving as the sequencing template came from extracted, reverse transcribed RNA. Using immunoSEQ multiplex PCR, the repertoire was profiled, and TCRdb retains in-frame clones only, with some absent. The sample has about 220,000 clones, about 58% seen once. The CDR3 length is 12 residues. From germline, CDR1 is SNHLY and CDR2 FYNNEI. V lost 11 bases to trimming and J lost 0 bases, with 10 bases between them. V gene TRBV2 combines with J gene TRBJ2-5; D not certain. The clonotype was recovered from a human donor with alopecia areata. The sequences come from CD4+ T cells sorted from blood, collected at week 4, from a patient treated with tofacitinib. The DNA of the CDR3 is TGTGCCGTCTCTCAGTACCAAGAGACCCAGTACTTC. This gives the protein CAVSQYQETQYF.